The entry below describes one T cell receptor (beta chain). Per the study methods: Amplification from reference gene primers served as the basis for estimated nucleated cell counts. The data were produced by immunoSEQ multiplex PCR, yet TCRdb's version contains in-frame clones alone and is incomplete. Clone size and V and J calls were adopted from that table, with D and trimming inferred from the DNA. The profile covers under 200,000 clones, with just under 85% appearing a single time and 0.95% taken by the ten largest. Germline-derived CDR1 and CDR2 are MNHEY and SMNVEV (reference sequence). The junction had 10 bases not matched to a gene; V was cut back by 0 bases and J by 5 bases. CDR3 length: 17 amino acids. The data stem from a study of blood T cell repertoires in COVID-19. For the study at large: Whether acute or convalescent, the COVID-19 samples came from the United States, Italy and Spain. PBMCs, B-cell-depleted T cells, or T cells were the source of the cDNA or gDNA that made up the material.

The chain employs TRBV27 and TRBJ2-3; 8 bases match TRBD2. This receptor was identified in a man aged 55 to 70 with COVID-19, enrolled during active disease. The sample consisted of peripheral blood. CDR3 residues: CASSLSGGRRGRDTQYF. DNA for the CDR3: TGTGCCAGCAGTTTATCAGGCGGGAGGCGGGGTAGAGATACGCAGTATTTT.